The sequence of this T cell receptor (beta chain) was determined in a study of regulatory T cells in long-lasting Graves disease (dated by TCRdb to the early 2020s). Study-wide context: In the newly diagnosed Graves' disease group, patients had been taking antithyroid drugs for less than 3 months. A total of 33 samples underwent TCR sequencing, from around 13 patients with persistent Graves' disease and 20 or so patients with newly diagnosed Graves' disease. Persistent Graves' disease patients were compared with newly diagnosed Graves' disease patients by peripheral blood TCR sequencing and RNA sequencing. The study was registered as a clinical trial and conducted in China. The paper as a whole reports these results and caveats: The study examined only peripheral blood because the primary lesion, thyroid tissue, could not be accessed. Preferential use of TRBV28, TRBJ1-2 and TRBJ2-5 was observed in persistent disease, whereas TRBV20-1 and TRBJ2-1 were favored in newly diagnosed disease. The authors noted that the small sample size was a limitation that may lower accuracy. Patients with persistent disease shared more public clonotypes (about 2,700) than newly diagnosed patients did (more than 900). Compared with newly diagnosed patients, patients with persistent Graves' disease had lower TCR Shannon entropy and fewer highly expanded clones, which suggests clonal expansion. Sequencing and analysis were restricted to the TCR beta chain.

Library preparation employed multiplex PCR. The data were produced on an Illumina HiSeq 4000. TCR beta libraries were built with iRepertoire HTBI primers and Arm-PCR amplification of CDR3 regions. Before sequencing, the PCR products underwent gel purification. On the study's bioinformatics: Across samples, some 62 TRBV and 14 TRBJ segments were identified and used for gene usage analysis of CDR3 amino acid clonotypes. COPE and FqMerger were used to merge filtered high-quality paired reads into contigs. BLAST was used to align contigs to IMGT TRBV, TRBD and TRBJ reference genes, and CDR3 was defined according to IMGT. Highly expanded clones were defined as clonotypes with a frequency above 0.1%. Shannon entropy was used to measure repertoire diversity, and the Gini coefficient was used to measure V-J evenness. A clonotype was considered public if more than one individual shared it. TCRdb reran the public reads through fastp at Q25 and MiXCR, keeping productive beta chains. Each CDR3 protein gets just one entry, which takes the most common genes and DNA from the rows behind it. TCRdb assigned the V and J calls; the authors' analysis was not used. This sample holds roughly 420,000 distinct CDR3 sequences; around 13% were observed only once. The ten largest account for roughly a sixth of the sample.

This clonotype was observed many times. No antigen is known for it. No base quality information exists; no much larger clone differs at one position. The label giving this sample's time point can be read as: newly diagnosed GD, antithyroid drugs for less than 3 months. For both TCR sequencing and RNA sequencing, RNA was extracted from PBMCs using TRIzol. The diagnosis of Graves' disease followed American Thyroid Association guidelines. Recruitment of patients was carried out at an endocrinology department in Xi'an, China. Each patient gave 7.5 to 10 milliliters of peripheral blood, collected in an EDTA anticoagulant tube. Ficoll Paque Plus density gradient separation was used to isolate PBMCs, and no further T cell sorting was done. An Agilent 2100 Bioanalyzer and agarose gel were used to assess RNA quality, and a NanoDrop 2000 was used to measure RNA concentration. The germline V gene sets CDR1 to KGHDR and CDR2 to SFDVKD. V ends up 0 bases short and J 0 bases short, with an unmatched junction base count of 0. The CDR3 starts with the cysteine, ends with the phenylalanine, and has 16 residues. Only the CDR3 portion is preserved as DNA: 48 bases, with reading frame beginning at the first base.

A further study also used this sample, focusing on T cells in Graves' hyperthyroidism and ophthalmopathy. As that second paper reports: Stable Graves' hyperthyroidism was defined as no progression to ophthalmopathy during 18 months of follow-up. The hyperthyroidism patients were between 18 and 65 years old and newly diagnosed, with a disease duration of less than 2 months. The study excluded patients with uncontrolled infections, other autoimmune diseases, pregnancy or lactation. Clinical symptoms, serum thyroxine and TRAb, thyroid ultrasound, and orbital computed tomography formed the basis for the diagnoses. A first-round RT-PCR of the TCR CDR3 used the HTBI primer set with the Qiagen OneStep RT-PCR kit. Blood samples also contained most of the expanded thyroid clonotypes (frequency above 0.001), which suggests that blood repertoires may reflect thyroid immune responses. A model built on a 13 V-J signature distinguished ophthalmopathy from stable hyperthyroidism, reaching 85% to 90% sensitivity and about 81% specificity in cross-validation and 80%/75% in testing. During validation, the model predicted progression to ophthalmopathy a median of approximately 6.5 months ahead of onset, with around 71% sensitivity and under 85% specificity. To identify TCR V-J signatures that set the groups apart, the researchers used a discovery cohort of 95 to 100 patients, made up of around 40 with Graves' ophthalmopathy and some 58 with stable Graves' hyperthyroidism. Prospective prediction of ophthalmopathy was tested in an independent validation cohort consisting of fewer than 20 hyperthyroidism patients and some 15 patients who later progressed to ophthalmopathy. The roughly 91 discovery patients were randomly divided into training and test sets at a 7:3 ratio. In roughly six Graves' hyperthyroidism patients, the study also compared T-cell repertoires from thyroid tissue with T-cell repertoires from blood. After sampling, hyperthyroidism patients received methimazole starting at 30 mg daily, and ophthalmopathy patients received high-dose intravenous methylprednisolone. A second multiplex PCR round built the libraries, followed by size selection and purification. The libraries were sequenced on an Illumina HiSeq2000 using paired-end 100 bp reads. Raw data were processed with SOAPnuke, discarding reads with adapters, uncalled bases, mean Phred below 15, or no exact constant-primer or identifier match. High-quality paired reads were merged using COPE v1.2.5, and each unique nucleotide sequence was defined as a clonotype. Clonotypes were aligned to IMGT TRBV, TRBD and TRBJ reference segments using MiTCR v1.1. Only V-J combinations with frequency above 0.0001, covering about 99% of repertoires, were analysed. The TCS score was defined as the ratio of F50 (clonal expansion) to E x V (chaos), calculated using BLOSUM62-based TCRdist between CDR3 peptides within each V-J. Welch's t-statistics and random forest reduced roughly 530 V-J features to about 13, which were used in a naive Bayes classifier (R e1071). No statistical method was used to fix the sample size in advance, and group allocation was not hidden from the investigators. The paper reports TCR Vbeta CDR3 sequencing of over 130 peripheral blood samples: around 45 ophthalmopathy, over 70 hyperthyroidism and approximately 17 progressor patients.

The chain is made from TRBV24-1 and TRBJ2-2; TRBD1 agrees with 7 junctional bases. The sample was peripheral blood mononuclear cells (PBMCs), taken at new diagnosis, from a patient treated with antithyroid drugs. This clonotype was sampled from a woman between 50 and 59 years old with Graves disease. Donor details come from another sample of the same person, matched by shared clones. This receptor carries the CDR3 CATSDLDRANTGELFF. In nucleotide form, the sequence is TGTGCCACCAGTGATTTGGACAGGGCGAACACCGGGGAGCTGTTTTTT.